The 26 T cell receptor beta chains given below trace back to one sample, sequenced in a study of blood T cell repertoires in COVID-19. The assay was immunoSEQ multiplex PCR, and TCRdb's table has in-frame clones only and misses some. The data show approximately 94,000 clones, roughly 87% seen once. The sample consisted of peripheral blood. These receptors all stem from a man aged 30 to 39 in a cohort sampled during active COVID-19.

V and J are TRBV7-3 and TRBJ2-2, with 11 bases identical to TRBD2. CDR1 is SGHTA and CDR2 is FQGTGA in the germline V gene. The V gene end was trimmed by 5 bases and the J gene end by 3 bases; junction bases not matched to a gene: 2. The CDR3 has 15 amino acids. The CDR3 sequence is CASSPLAGDTGELFF. CDR3 DNA: TGTGCCAGCAGCCCACTAGCGGGGGACACCGGGGAGCTGTTTTTT.

The chain combines TRBV7-8 with TRBJ1-6; TRBD1 aligns across 8 bases. The CDR3 length is 16 residues. Trimming at V came to 10 bases and at J to 5 bases, leaving 13 bases not matched to a gene. CDR1 and CDR2 (germline): SGHVS, FQNEAQ. This chain's CDR3 is CATGGGRGPNNSPLHF. In DNA form, the CDR3 reads TGTGCCACCGGAGGGGGCAGGGGGCCAAATAATTCACCCCTCCACTTT.

The rearrangement links TRBV2 to TRBJ2-3, with 7 bases that match TRBD1. This CDR3 is 14 amino acids long. The ends lost 7 bases at V and 3 bases at J; junction bases unmatched: 7. CDR1 and CDR2 (germline): SNHLY, FYNNEI. The DNA of the CDR3 is TGTGCCAGCACTACGGGACAGTGGACAGATACGCAGTATTTT. Translation: CASTTGQWTDTQYF.

The chain recombines TRBV6-6 with TRBJ1-1; D ambiguous. V lost 0 bases to trimming and J lost 1 base, with 12 bases between them. The CDR3 is 16 amino acids. Germline CDR1 reads MNHNY; CDR2 reads SVGAGI (reference sequence). The CDR3 here is CASSYSDPQENTEAFF. DNA for the CDR3: TGTGCCAGCAGTTACTCCGACCCCCAGGAGAACACTGAAGCTTTCTTT.

This chain uses TRBV5-1 with TRBJ2-2; 8 nucleotides match TRBD2. There are 16 residues in the CDR3. Unmatched junction bases numbered 13, after V lost 7 bases and J lost 5 bases. From germline, CDR1 is SGHRS and CDR2 YFSETQ. The CDR3, as DNA: TGCGCCAGCCGCCGAGCGGGGGTAGTAGAGACCGGGGAGCTGTTTTTT. Amino acids: CASRRAGVVETGELFF.

V is TRBV7-8 and J is TRBJ2-7, with TRBD1 matching over 11 bases. The J segment lost 7 bases and the V segment lost 5 bases, leaving 10 bases of the junction unmatched. This CDR3 contains 15 residues. Germline CDR1 SGHVS, CDR2 FQNEAQ. CDR3 sequence reads: CASSGRTGGSREQYF. CDR3 nucleotide sequence: TGTGCCAGCAGCGGCAGGACAGGGGGCTCGAGGGAGCAGTACTTC.

This sequence joins TRBV30 and TRBJ2-3, with D possibly being TRBD2 (6 bases). Germline CDR1 reads GTSNPN; CDR2 reads SVGIG (reference sequence). The CDR3 totals 15 residues. V was shortened by 2 bases and J by 5 bases, with 17 bases between the two germline ends. CDR3 protein: CAWSRLGGPEDTQYF. The DNA for the CDR3 is TGTGCCTGGAGTCGACTAGGCGGGCCTGAAGATACGCAGTATTTT.

This sequence joins TRBV13 and TRBJ1-6; TRBD1 matches 8 bases. CDR1 PRHDT and CDR2 FYEKMQ come from the germline V gene (reference sequence). Trimming took 4 bases from V and 8 from J; bases not matched to a gene: 7. This CDR3 comprises 15 residues. This CDR3 is CASSSGTGGYSPLHF. The CDR3 nucleotides read TGTGCCAGCAGCTCGGGGACAGGCGGGTATTCACCCCTCCACTTT.

The V gene is TRBV29-1, the J gene TRBJ2-1; 7 positions match TRBD2. Germline CDR1 SQVTM, CDR2 ANQGSEA. V shed 2 bases, J shed 9 bases, and the junction held 10 bases outside the gene matches. The CDR3 sequence is 14 residues long. In nucleotides, the CDR3 is TGCAGCGTTGAAAGGGCTAGCGGTGGGGGTGAGCAGTTCTTC. It codes for CSVERASGGGEQFF.

The chain employs TRBV5-8 and TRBJ2-7; 8 bases fit TRBD1. The CDR3 has 15 amino acids. With V trimmed by 1 base and J by 3 bases, 6 bases remained unmatched. Germline-derived CDR1 and CDR2 are SGHTS and YDEGEE. The CDR3 DNA follows: TGTGCCAGCAGCTTGAGGGGACAGGCGCGCTACGAGCAGTACTTC. Its translation: CASSLRGQARYEQYF. Drawing the rest from reference TRBV5-8 and TRBJ2-7, the complete variable domain is EAGVTQSPTHLIKTRGQQATLRCSPISGHTSVYWYQQALGLGLQFLLWYDEGEERNRGNFPPRFSGRQFPNYSSELNVNALELEDSALYLCASSLRGQARYEQYFGPGTRLTVT.

V usage is TRBV28 and J usage is TRBJ2-1; 8 nucleotides agree with TRBD1. This CDR3 has 14 residues. Per the germline V gene, CDR1 is MDHEN and CDR2 is SYDVKM. The V gene end was trimmed by 7 bases and the J gene end by 6 bases; junction bases not matched to a gene: 8. This chain's CDR3 is CASTGQGPLNEQFF. The DNA for the CDR3 is TGTGCCAGCACAGGACAGGGCCCTCTCAATGAGCAGTTCTTC.

This clone was found once. The chain carries TRBV27 and TRBJ1-3, with D possibly TRBD1 on 6 matching bases. The CDR3 totals 14 residues. Trimming left V 8 bases short and J 7 bases short, with 18 bases between. Looked up from germline, CDR1 is MNHEY and CDR2 is SMNVEV (reference sequence). This CDR3 is CASGAGGAGNTIYF. DNA for the CDR3: TGTGCCAGCGGGGCGGGGGGCGCCGGGAACACCATATATTTT.

The J gene is TRBJ2-4, the V gene TRBV2; 8 bases match TRBD2. The CDR3 extends over 15 amino acids. Germline V gives CDR1 SNHLY, CDR2 FYNNEI. V shed 8 bases and J 0 bases; nucleotides not matched to a gene: 6. The CDR3 reads CASGAGGLAKNIQYF. CDR3 DNA: TGTGCCAGCGGGGCGGGGGGACTAGCCAAAAACATTCAGTACTTC.

The chain links TRBV5-4 to TRBJ2-1, with D possibly being TRBD2 (5 bases). Trimming left V 1 base short and J 8 bases short, with 16 bases between. The CDR3 spans 15 residues. Germline V gene data show CDR1 as SGHNT and CDR2 as YYREEE (reference sequence). In nucleotides, the CDR3 is TGTGCCAGCAGCTTGTGGGGTGGTTACGGGGATGAGCAGTTCTTC. Its protein product is CASSLWGGYGDEQFF.

The chain links TRBV28 to TRBJ2-3, with D perhaps TRBD2 (6 bases). The CDR3 sequence is 17 residues long. CDR1 and CDR2 from the germline V gene are MDHEN and SYDVKM. Trimming removed 4 bases from V and 0 bases from J, with 17 bases in between. CDR3 in amino acids: CASSSGGALPSTDTQYF. CDR3 sequence (DNA): TGTGCCAGCAGTTCTGGCGGGGCCCTTCCTAGCACAGATACGCAGTATTTT.

This clone was detected only once. V usage is TRBV2 and J usage is TRBJ2-5; D gene ambiguous. V was cut by 6 bases and J by 3 bases, with 5 bases left in between. The CDR3 has 11 residues. Germline lookup yields CDR1 SNHLY and CDR2 FYNNEI. The CDR3 sequence: CASRRKETQYF. The CDR3 bases are TGTGCCAGCAGGAGAAAAGAGACCCAGTACTTC.

The rearrangement links TRBV5-4 to TRBJ1-2; 8 nucleotides align to TRBD1. CDR1 is SGHNT, CDR2 YYREEE, per germline (reference sequence). V was clipped by 4 bases and J by 0 bases; unmatched bases: 5. The CDR3 runs 15 residues. The CDR3 DNA reads TGTGCCAGCAGCGCGGGACAGGCGCCTAACTATGGCTACACCTTC. Translating gives CASSAGQAPNYGYTF.

The chain combines TRBV7-8 with TRBJ2-5; 7 nucleotides agree with TRBD1. Germline CDR1 is SGHVS and CDR2 is FQNEAQ. J gave up 0 bases and V 1 base, and 8 bases lay outside the gene matches. The CDR3 is 17 amino acids. CDR3 protein: CASSLGYRGAYQETQYF. The CDR3 coding sequence is TGTGCCAGCAGCTTAGGTTACAGGGGCGCGTACCAAGAGACCCAGTACTTC.

This clone came up once. The chain is built from TRBV14 and TRBJ1-1; D is perhaps TRBD1 (5 bases). This CDR3 comprises 13 residues. V was cut by 4 bases and J by 4 bases, with 10 bases left in between. Germline values: CDR1 SGHDN, CDR2 FVKESK. In nucleotides, the CDR3 is TGTGCCAGCAGCCGGCCCGGGGGCACTGAAGCTTTCTTT. It translates to CASSRPGGTEAFF.

The gene calls are TRBV30 and TRBJ1-5; 10 bases match TRBD1. The V gene's germline CDR1 is GTSNPN and CDR2 SVGIG (reference sequence). CDR3 length: 15 residues. After removal of 4 bases from V and 6 bases from J, the junction contained 9 bases not matched to a gene. The CDR3 sequence is CAWKDRGHLGQPQHF. DNA for the CDR3: TGTGCCTGGAAAGACAGGGGGCATTTAGGTCAGCCCCAGCATTTT.

The chain couples TRBV6-5 to TRBJ1-6, with TRBD1 identical over 10 bases. Germline CDR1 is MNHEY and CDR2 is SVGAGI. With V trimmed by 6 bases and J by 7 bases, 6 bases remained unmatched. The CDR3 length is 15 residues. CDR3 DNA sequence: TGTGCCAGCAGCCGACAGGGGGCGGGAAATTCACCCCTCCACTTT. Translating gives CASSRQGAGNSPLHF.

The rearrangement links TRBV7-9 to TRBJ1-5; TRBD1 is a possible D gene (6 bases). V lost 5 bases and J 7 bases, leaving 15 bases between the germline ends. Germline assignment: CDR1 SEHNR and CDR2 FQNEAQ (reference sequence). The CDR3 has 14 residues. As DNA, the CDR3 is TGTGCCAGCAGCCGAGGGGACAAGCACCAGCCCCAGCATTTT. Its protein is CASSRGDKHQPQHF.

V usage is TRBV13 and J usage is TRBJ2-7, with 8 bases matching TRBD2. Germline V gene data show CDR1 as PRHDT and CDR2 as FYEKMQ (reference sequence). V shed 5 bases and J 4 bases; nucleotides not matched to a gene: 13. The CDR3 is 16 residues long. This CDR3 reads CASSHTSGGIGYEQYF. Here the CDR3 DNA reads TGTGCCAGCAGCCATACTAGCGGTGGTATTGGATACGAGCAGTACTTC.

This clone was found once. The chain couples TRBV15 to TRBJ2-2, with 11 bases that match TRBD1. J lost 6 bases, V lost 9 bases, and 9 bases had no gene match. CDR1 is LNHNV, CDR2 YYDKDF, per germline (reference sequence). The CDR3 totals 15 residues. CDR3 coding DNA: TGTGCCACTAGGACAGGGGGCTTCGAAGCCGGGGAGCTGTTTTTT. Amino acids: CATRTGGFEAGELFF.

This chain links TRBV6-6 with TRBJ1-4; tentatively, D is TRBD1 (5 bases). V lost 6 bases and J lost 6, with 17 bases in between. Germline CDR1 reads MNHNY; CDR2 reads SVGAGI (reference sequence). CDR3 length equals 15 residues. The CDR3 sequence: CASSLDSWQYEKLFF. The CDR3 coding sequence is TGTGCCAGCAGCCTCGACAGTTGGCAATATGAAAAACTGTTTTTT.

The chain employs TRBV14 and TRBJ2-7; no reliable D call. V shed 4 bases and J shed 0 bases, with 16 bases lying between them. CDR3 size: 16 residues. Germline CDR1 SGHDN, CDR2 FVKESK. CDR3 in DNA: TGTGCCAGCAGCCCCCCCCGCCGTTCCGGCTCCTACGAGCAGTACTTC. Its translation: CASSPPRRSGSYEQYF.